Detailed here is one TCR beta chain. The sample originates from a study of shared clonotypes between healthy human individuals. Original processing notes: As immunoSEQ supplied junction-only sequences (without quality scores), filtering differed. TCRdb's table, derived via immunoSEQ multiplex PCR, lists solely in-frame clones and lacks some. D and trimming were read from the DNA, whereas the V and J calls and clone size are those reported in that table. Of fewer than 1.6 million clones listed, about 98.5% are singletons. Donors comprised healthy HIV-negative adults lacking recent acute infections or vaccinations. From germline, CDR1 is SQVTM and CDR2 ANQGSEA. J was trimmed by 8 bases and V by 4 bases; bases with no gene match: 4. The CDR3 runs 13 residues.

Sequencing used naive CD4+ T cells sorted from blood. As to subset: CD45RA+ positively selected. This TCR derives from a man aged 30 to 45 in good health. This chain joins TRBV29-1 and TRBJ2-1, with TRBD2 identical over 11 bases. The CDR3 loop reads CSVVSSGRHEQFF. The CDR3 region has the DNA TGCAGCGTTGTTTCTAGCGGGAGGCATGAGCAGTTCTTC.